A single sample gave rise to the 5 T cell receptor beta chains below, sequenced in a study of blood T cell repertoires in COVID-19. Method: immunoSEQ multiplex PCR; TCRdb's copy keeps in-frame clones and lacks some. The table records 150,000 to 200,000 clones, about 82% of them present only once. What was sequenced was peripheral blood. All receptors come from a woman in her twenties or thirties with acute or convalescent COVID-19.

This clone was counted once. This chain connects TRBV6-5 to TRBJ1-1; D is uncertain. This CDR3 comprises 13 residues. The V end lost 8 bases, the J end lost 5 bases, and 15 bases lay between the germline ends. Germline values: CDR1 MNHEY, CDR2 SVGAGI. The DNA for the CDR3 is TGTGCCAGCGCCCTCGGTTCTAGAACTGAAGCTTTCTTT. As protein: CASALGSRTEAFF.

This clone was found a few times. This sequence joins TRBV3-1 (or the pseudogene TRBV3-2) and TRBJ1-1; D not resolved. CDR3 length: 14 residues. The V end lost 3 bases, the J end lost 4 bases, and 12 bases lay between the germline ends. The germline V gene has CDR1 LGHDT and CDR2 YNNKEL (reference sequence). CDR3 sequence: CASSHRQSSTEAFF. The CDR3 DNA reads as TGTGCCAGCAGCCATAGACAATCGTCCACTGAAGCTTTCTTT.

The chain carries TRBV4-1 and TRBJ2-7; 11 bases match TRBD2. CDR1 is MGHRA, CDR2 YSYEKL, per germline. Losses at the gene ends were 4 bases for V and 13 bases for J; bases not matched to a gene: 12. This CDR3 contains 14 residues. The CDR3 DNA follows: TGCGCCAGCAGCCCAAATAGCGGGAGGGGCCTCTCCTACTTC. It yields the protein CASSPNSGRGLSYF.

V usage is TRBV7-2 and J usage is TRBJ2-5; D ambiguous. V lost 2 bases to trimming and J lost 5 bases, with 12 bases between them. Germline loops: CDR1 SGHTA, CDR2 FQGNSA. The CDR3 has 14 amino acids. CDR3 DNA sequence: TGTGCCAGCAGCTTATCTAGGAACCCGGAGACCCAGTACTTC. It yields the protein CASSLSRNPETQYF.

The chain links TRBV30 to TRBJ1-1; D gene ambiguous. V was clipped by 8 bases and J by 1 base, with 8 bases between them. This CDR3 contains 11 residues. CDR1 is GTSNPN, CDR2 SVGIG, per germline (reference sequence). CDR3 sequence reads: CAERRNTEAFF. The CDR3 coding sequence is TGTGCCGAGCGCCGGAACACTGAAGCTTTCTTT. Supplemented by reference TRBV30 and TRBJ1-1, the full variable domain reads SQTIHQWPATLVQPVGSPLSLECTVEGTSNPNLYWYRQAAGRGLQLLFYSVGIGQISSEVPQNLSASRPQDRQFILSSKKLLLSDSGFYLCAERRNTEAFFGQGTRLTVV.